This T cell receptor (beta chain) comes out of a study of OX40 agonist ivuxolimab in advanced cancers. Study-level information: An agonistic anti-OX40 (CD134) antibody, ivuxolimab, was used to treat the patients. Six ivuxolimab dose levels, 0.01 to 10 mg/kg, were given intravenously every 2 weeks. General observations from the study: Circulating CD4+ and CD8+ T cells showed clonal expansion by week 6 at 0.1 to 3.0 mg/kg. Average numbers of expanded clones were greater in CD8+ T cells than in CD4+.

Clones were sequenced by immunoSEQ multiplex PCR, and TCRdb holds only the in-frame ones, with some missing. The repertoire holds roughly 91,000 clones, with 90% to 97% as singletons. Germline V lookup: CDR1 SNHLY, CDR2 FYNNEI. This CDR3 region has 12 residues. The V end was cut by 7 bases, the J end by 8 bases, with 11 bases between. A note on this clone: No antigen is known for it.

The sequences come from CD4+ or CD8+ T cells sorted from blood, collected in a trial of the OX40 agonist ivuxolimab. The receptor was derived from an adult with an advanced solid tumor such as melanoma, head and neck, liver or kidney cancer. The gene calls are TRBV2 and TRBJ1-4; no clear D gene. CDR3 in DNA: TGTGCCAGCAACTGGGTGAAGGAAAAACTGTTTTTT. Protein sequence: CASNWVKEKLFF.